Presented here are 24 T cell receptor beta chains from one specimen sequenced in a study of identical twins (dated by TCRdb to about 2016). The protocol used for the library was 5' RACE. The run used an Illumina HiSeq 2000. In TCRdb, the public reads were trimmed at Q25 with fastp and aligned with MiXCR, with productive beta chains retained. Each record represents a unique CDR3 protein, reported with the most common genes and DNA among its rows. The sample table holds about 730,000 distinct CDR3 sequences, of which around 21% were seen once. The biggest ten clones account for 4.3% of the sample. The same data also went into a second study, on T cells expressing NK-cell markers.

The specimen sequenced was PBMCs. These receptors were collected from a woman younger than 30 in good health.

This clonotype was detected only a few times. CDR3 protein: CSASRDPTGELFF. The CDR3 coding sequence is TGCAGTGCTAGCAGAGACCCCACCGGGGAGCTGTTTTTT. The rearrangement links TRBV20-1 to TRBJ2-2; the D is unclear. The CDR3 totals 13 residues. V lost 3 bases and J lost 4, with 9 bases in between. The germline gives CDR1 DFQATT, CDR2 SNEGSKA (reference sequence).

This clonotype was picked up many times. The chain has TRBV12-3 or TRBV12-4 and TRBJ2-7, with 7 bases fitting TRBD1. The CDR3 extends over 13 amino acids. V dropped 9 bases and J dropped 3; count of bases not matched to a gene: 8. The DNA of the CDR3 is TGTGCCAGTACCTCCCGGGACAGCTACGAGCAGTACTTC. Amino acid sequence: CASTSRDSYEQYF.

There are a few counts of this clonotype. This chain links TRBV5-6 with TRBJ2-3; 7 nucleotides line up with TRBD2. CDR1 and CDR2 from the germline V gene are SGHDT and YYEEEE. The CDR3 length is 16 residues. V gave up 1 base and J gave up 2 bases; unmatched junction bases: 7. As DNA, the CDR3 is TGTGCCAGCAGCTTGAGACCCAGCGGGGTCACAGATACGCAGTATTTT. Its protein is CASSLRPSGVTDTQYF.

This clonotype was seen ten or more times. The gene calls are TRBV20-1 and TRBJ1-2; D gene ambiguous. This CDR3 comprises 13 residues. V was clipped by 8 bases and J by 4 bases, with 17 bases between them. Looked up from germline, CDR1 is DFQATT and CDR2 is SNEGSKA (reference sequence). CDR3: CSTPATESYGYTF. The CDR3 bases are TGCAGTACCCCCGCCACGGAGAGCTATGGCTACACCTTC.

This rearrangement joins TRBV29-1 to TRBJ2-3, with D unresolved. Germline CDR1 SQVTM, CDR2 ANQGSEA. The CDR3 covers 13 residues. V lost 7 bases to trimming and J lost 1 base, with 12 bases between them. CDR3 in amino acids: CSARPLGTDTQYF. CDR3 DNA: TGCAGCGCCCGGCCCCTTGGCACAGATACGCAGTATTTT.

V is TRBV6-1 and J is TRBJ2-2; D is ambiguous. CDR1 MNHNS and CDR2 SASEGT come from the germline V gene. The CDR3 loop spans 14 amino acids. V shed 8 bases and J shed 2 bases, with 12 bases lying between them. The CDR3 bases are TGTGCCAGCGTATTCGGCCTCAACACCGGGGAGCTGTTTTTT. Its protein product is CASVFGLNTGELFF.

V is TRBV7-2 and J is TRBJ2-3, with 10 bases identical to TRBD2. Germline CDR1 and CDR2: SGHTA and FQGNSA. The CDR3 is 17 residues long. V shed 2 bases, J shed 0 bases, and the junction held 5 bases outside the gene matches. The CDR3 here is CASSLRLAGASTDTQYF. The CDR3 DNA reads as TGTGCCAGCAGCTTAAGGCTAGCGGGAGCTAGCACAGATACGCAGTATTTT.

The chain recombines TRBV20-1 with TRBJ2-7, with TRBD1 identical over 10 bases. Trimming took 1 base from V and 3 from J; bases not matched to a gene: 6. CDR3 length: 15 amino acids. Germline values: CDR1 DFQATT, CDR2 SNEGSKA (reference sequence). The CDR3: CSARVHRDRGYEQYF. CDR3 bases: TGCAGTGCTAGAGTTCATCGGGACAGGGGCTACGAGCAGTACTTC.

At least ten counts were recorded for this clonotype. The chain couples TRBV29-1 to TRBJ2-1, with 7 bases identical to TRBD2. V shed 4 bases, J shed 4 bases, and the junction held 4 bases outside the gene matches. The CDR3 has 13 residues. Germline V gives CDR1 SQVTM, CDR2 ANQGSEA. CDR3 region: CSVGLAEYNEQFF. In nucleotides, the CDR3 is TGCAGCGTTGGTCTAGCGGAATACAATGAGCAGTTCTTC.

The J gene is TRBJ2-3, the V gene TRBV5-5, with 7 bases identical to TRBD1. With V trimmed by 2 bases and J by 5 bases, 5 bases remained unmatched. This CDR3 spans 14 amino acids. Germline lookup yields CDR1 SGHKS and CDR2 YYEKEE (reference sequence). The CDR3 DNA reads TGTGCCAGCAGCTTACAGGGGAATCGAGATACGCAGTATTTT. Amino acids: CASSLQGNRDTQYF.

This clonotype showed up just a few times. V usage is TRBV20-1 and J usage is TRBJ2-7; 10 bases match TRBD2. Germline CDR1 is DFQATT and CDR2 is SNEGSKA (reference sequence). The CDR3 has 15 amino acids. The ends lost 3 bases at V and 3 bases at J; junction bases unmatched: 8. The CDR3 sequence is CSARALAGAYYEQYF. The CDR3 nucleotides are TGCAGTGCTAGGGCTCTAGCGGGGGCCTACTACGAGCAGTACTTC.

V gene TRBV5-6 combines with J gene TRBJ2-2; D is ambiguous. V shed 6 bases and J shed 7 bases, with 10 bases lying between them. The CDR3 contains 12 residues. Looked up from germline, CDR1 is SGHDT and CDR2 is YYEEEE. The CDR3 DNA reads TGTGCCAGCAAGTCCGGGCACGGGGAGCTGTTTTTT. This sequence encodes CASKSGHGELFF. Full variable domain (missing parts from reference TRBV5-6 and TRBJ2-2): DAGVTQSPTHLIKTRGQQVTLRCSPKSGHDTVSWYQQALGQGPQFIFQYYEEEERQRGNFPDRFSGHQFPNYSSELNVNALLLGDSALYLCASKSGHGELFFGEGSRLTVL.

This clonotype has only a few counts. This chain uses TRBV12-3 or TRBV12-4 with TRBJ2-1; TRBD2 matches 8 bases. Trimming removed 1 base from V and 5 bases from J; junction bases left unmatched: 7. The CDR3 has 16 residues. The CDR3: CASSLGRGAVDNEQFF. The CDR3 coding sequence is TGTGCCAGCAGTTTAGGGCGGGGGGCGGTCGACAATGAGCAGTTCTTC.

The V and J genes are TRBV11-2 and TRBJ1-3; possibly TRBD1 for D (6 bases). CDR1 and CDR2 (germline): SGHAT, FQNNGV. Deletions cut 3 bases from V and 0 bases from J, with 18 bases between. The CDR3 loop spans 18 amino acids. CDR3 in amino acids: CASSFPKGDQDSGNTIYF. The CDR3 DNA reads as TGTGCCAGCAGCTTTCCAAAGGGGGACCAGGACTCTGGAAACACCATATATTTT.

The chain uses TRBV20-1 and TRBJ2-1; D gene unclear. V was pared by 3 bases and J by 2 bases, with 11 bases between. The germline CDR1 and CDR2 sequences are DFQATT and SNEGSKA (reference sequence). The CDR3 contains 14 residues. CDR3 in amino acids: CSASWTQTYNEQFF. CDR3 DNA: TGCAGTGCTAGCTGGACCCAGACCTACAATGAGCAGTTCTTC.

The rearrangement uses TRBV5-1 and TRBJ2-7; TRBD1 matches 8 bases. The length of the CDR3 is 14 residues. The V and J ends lost 1 base and 6 bases, in that order; junction bases with no gene match: 6. In germline, CDR1 is SGHRS, CDR2 YFSETQ. As DNA, the CDR3 is TGCGCCAGCAGCTTGTCGACAGGGGCGGGCGAGCAGTACTTC. It yields the protein CASSLSTGAGEQYF.

This clonotype was picked up many times. This rearrangement joins TRBV20-1 to TRBJ2-2; D call uncertain. Looked up from germline, CDR1 is DFQATT and CDR2 is SNEGSKA (reference sequence). This CDR3 comprises 13 residues. V was shortened by 4 bases and J by 5 bases, with 11 bases between the two germline ends. In DNA, the CDR3 is TGCAGTGCTATCCCCCCGGCGACCGGGGAGCTGTTTTTT. Translated: CSAIPPATGELFF.

This clonotype was seen many times. The chain employs TRBV20-1 and TRBJ1-2, with D possibly being TRBD1 (5 bases). Trimming took 6 bases from V and 3 from J, leaving 17 bases between them. Germline assignment: CDR1 DFQATT and CDR2 SNEGSKA (reference sequence). CDR3 length: 14 amino acids. The CDR3 sequence: CSALGTELDYGYTF. CDR3 sequence (DNA): TGCAGTGCCCTAGGGACTGAATTAGACTATGGCTACACCTTC.

This clonotype was counted ten times or more. The chain uses TRBV20-1 and TRBJ2-3; D possibly corresponds to TRBD2 (5 bases). Germline V gene data show CDR1 as DFQATT and CDR2 as SNEGSKA (reference sequence). This CDR3 is built from 13 residues. Trimming removed 5 bases at V and 4 bases at J, with 13 bases between. CDR3 residues: CSAGERTADTQYF. The CDR3 DNA follows: TGCAGTGCTGGGGAGCGCACGGCAGATACGCAGTATTTT.

This sequence joins TRBV20-1 and TRBJ2-4; D ambiguous. V was clipped by 0 bases and J by 0 bases, with 9 bases between them. The V gene's germline CDR1 is DFQATT and CDR2 SNEGSKA (reference sequence). The CDR3 has 15 residues. CDR3 in DNA: TGCAGTGCTAGAGAACAGACTCTAGCCAAAAACATTCAGTACTTC. Translated: CSAREQTLAKNIQYF.

This chain joins TRBV9 and TRBJ2-5, with TRBD2 as a possible D gene (6 bases). The CDR3 consists of 15 residues. Germline V gene sequence: CDR1 SGDLS, CDR2 YYNGEE. With 3 bases removed from V and 5 bases from J, the gap between germline ends came to 17 bases. The CDR3 coding sequence is TGTGCCAGCAGCGGCCGGGACTCCCGTAGTGAGACCCAGTACTTC. This encodes CASSGRDSRSETQYF.

This clonotype was counted ten times or more. The J gene is TRBJ2-4, the V gene TRBV4-2, with D possibly being TRBD1 (5 bases). The V end was cut by 3 bases, the J end by 0 bases, with 6 bases between. Germline lookup yields CDR1 LGHNA and CDR2 YNFKEQ. This CDR3 comprises 14 residues. DNA for the CDR3: TGTGCCAGCAGCCAGACAGAAGCCAAAAACATTCAGTACTTC. Its protein is CASSQTEAKNIQYF.

This clonotype was detected only a few times. This sequence joins TRBV7-2 and TRBJ1-2, with D possibly matching TRBD1 (6 bases). The CDR3 has 15 residues. Trimming shortened V by 3 bases and J by 8 bases, and 19 bases separated the two germline ends. Germline-derived CDR1 and CDR2 are SGHTA and FQGNSA. The CDR3 region is CASSFHGTGAGGYTF. The DNA of the CDR3 is TGTGCCAGCAGCTTTCATGGGACGGGGGCTGGCGGCTACACCTTC.

The genes are TRBV7-9 and TRBJ2-5; unclear D gene. The CDR3 spans 13 residues. The germline V gene has CDR1 SEHNR and CDR2 FQNEAQ (reference sequence). CDR3 in DNA: TGTGCTTCCAGGCTAGGAAACCAAGAGACCCAGTACTTC. Its protein product is CASRLGNQETQYF.